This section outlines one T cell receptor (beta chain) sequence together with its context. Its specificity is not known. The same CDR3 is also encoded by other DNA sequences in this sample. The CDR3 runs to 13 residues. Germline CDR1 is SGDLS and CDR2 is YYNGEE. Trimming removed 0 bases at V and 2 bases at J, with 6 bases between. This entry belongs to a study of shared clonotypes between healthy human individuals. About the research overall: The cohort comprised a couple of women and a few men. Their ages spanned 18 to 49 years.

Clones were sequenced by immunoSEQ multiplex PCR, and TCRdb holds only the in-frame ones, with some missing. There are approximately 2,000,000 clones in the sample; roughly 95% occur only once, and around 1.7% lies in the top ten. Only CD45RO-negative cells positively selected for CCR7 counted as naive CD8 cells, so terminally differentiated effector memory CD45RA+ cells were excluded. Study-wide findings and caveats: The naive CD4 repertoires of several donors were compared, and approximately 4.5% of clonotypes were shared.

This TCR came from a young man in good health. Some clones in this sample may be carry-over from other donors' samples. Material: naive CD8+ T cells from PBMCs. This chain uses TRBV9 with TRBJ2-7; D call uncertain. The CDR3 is CASSVGSTYEQYF. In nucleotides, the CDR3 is TGTGCCAGCAGCGTAGGTTCGACCTACGAGCAGTACTTC.